This passage covers 17 T cell receptor beta chains from one sample sequenced in a study of T cells in Graves' hyperthyroidism and ophthalmopathy. RNA transcripts yielded amplified TCR beta CDR3 regions. Researchers ran a first-round RT-PCR on the TCR CDR3 using the HTBI primer set. Using its own MiXCR run on the multiplex PCR reads, TCRdb lists one record per CDR3 protein. The table records 480,000 or so distinct CDR3 sequences, 46% of them present only once. The sample taken for sequencing was peripheral blood or thyroid tissue (not recorded which). The receptors derive from an adult woman with Graves' disease, either hyperthyroidism or ophthalmopathy (not recorded which).

This rearrangement joins TRBV10-3 to TRBJ1-1; possibly TRBD1 for D (5 bases). Looked up from germline, CDR1 is ENHRY and CDR2 is SYGVKD. This CDR3 region has 15 residues. V was trimmed by 2 bases and J by 7 bases, leaving 17 bases between them. The CDR3 DNA sequence: TGTGCCATCAGTGAGAACACCGGGACGTATGGTGAAGCTTTCTTT. Translating it yields CAISENTGTYGEAFF.

V usage is TRBV11-2 and J usage is TRBJ1-4; 9 bases fit TRBD1. After removal of 4 bases from V and 6 bases from J, the junction contained 3 bases not matched to a gene. Germline V gives CDR1 SGHAT, CDR2 FQNNGV. The CDR3 totals 14 residues. CDR3 sequence (DNA): TGTGCCAGCAGCTCCCGGACAGGGGATGAAAAACTGTTTTTT. Protein: CASSSRTGDEKLFF.

This clonotype has only a few counts. This rearrangement joins TRBV10-3 to TRBJ1-1; D is ambiguous. Germline assignment: CDR1 ENHRY and CDR2 SYGVKD. This CDR3 comprises 15 residues. V was clipped by 2 bases and J by 1 base, with 11 bases between them. The CDR3 DNA is TGTGCCATCAGTGAGAAAACCTCAGGGAACACTGAAGCTTTCTTT. Translating it yields CAISEKTSGNTEAFF.

The chain is built from TRBV20-1 and TRBJ2-5; TRBD2 matches at 7 bases. Unmatched junction bases numbered 6, after V lost 3 bases and J lost 2 bases. Germline V gives CDR1 DFQATT, CDR2 SNEGSKA (reference sequence). The CDR3 sequence is 14 residues long. CDR3 region: CSASRVAGQETQYF. The CDR3 region has the DNA TGCAGTGCTAGCAGGGTAGCGGGTCAAGAGACCCAGTACTTC.

This clonotype has ten or more counts. The chain employs TRBV4-1 and TRBJ2-5; 11 nucleotides match TRBD2. This CDR3 is built from 16 residues. In germline, CDR1 is MGHRA, CDR2 YSYEKL. After removal of 4 bases from V and 5 bases from J, the junction contained 9 bases not matched to a gene. CDR3 protein: CASSPFGTSGDETQYF. Here the CDR3 DNA reads TGCGCCAGCAGCCCATTCGGGACTAGCGGAGACGAGACCCAGTACTTC.

This clonotype was counted between two and nine times. The V and J genes are TRBV4-1 and TRBJ2-7; TRBD2 agrees at 9 bases. The CDR3 runs 15 residues. Germline trimming cut 3 bases from V and 1 base from J; bases unmatched to any gene: 4. The germline CDR1 and CDR2 sequences are MGHRA and YSYEKL. This chain's CDR3 is CASSHLREGSYEQYF. As DNA, the CDR3 is TGCGCCAGCAGCCATTTGCGGGAGGGGTCCTACGAGCAGTACTTC.

The chain combines TRBV7-9 with TRBJ1-2; TRBD1 is a possible D gene (6 bases). V was shortened by 5 bases and J by 2 bases, with 24 bases between the two germline ends. This CDR3 spans 18 amino acids. CDR1 SEHNR and CDR2 FQNEAQ come from the germline V gene (reference sequence). The CDR3 sequence: CASSHRGGATHLNYGYTF. The CDR3 region has the DNA TGTGCCAGCAGCCACCGGGGGGGGGCCACACACCTGAACTATGGCTACACCTTC.

The chain employs TRBV10-3 and TRBJ2-7; D is undetermined. Per germline, CDR1 ENHRY and CDR2 SYGVKD. Trimming stripped 6 bases from V and 1 base from J, with 7 bases between. The CDR3 spans 12 residues. The CDR3: CAIRGESYEQYF. CDR3 coding DNA: TGTGCCATCAGGGGTGAGTCCTACGAGCAGTACTTC.

The genes are TRBV7-9 and TRBJ2-3; D is ambiguous. The DNA end is more similar to TRBJ1-5, so the J call may be wrong. The CDR3 has 14 amino acids. CDR1 SEHNR and CDR2 FQNEAQ come from the germline V gene (reference sequence). CDR3 DNA sequence: TGTGCCAGCAGCTTGACTATTACCGCGAATACGCAGCATTTT. Amino acids: CASSLTITANTQHF.

The chain uses TRBV7-9 and TRBJ2-7; 10 nucleotides line up with TRBD2. The germline V gene encodes CDR1 SEHNR and CDR2 FQNEAQ (reference sequence). The CDR3 sequence is 15 residues long. The trim removed 6 bases at V and 2 bases at J, leaving 7 bases unmatched. CDR3 loop: CASRSLAGEPYEQYF. Here the CDR3 DNA reads TGTGCCAGCAGATCGCTAGCGGGAGAACCCTACGAGCAGTACTTC.

In its sample, this clonotype was seen many times. J is TRBJ2-6 and V is TRBV4-2, with no clear D. Germline CDR1 is LGHNA and CDR2 is YNFKEQ. V lost 3 bases, J lost 2 bases, and 8 bases lay in between. There are 15 residues in the CDR3. CDR3 nucleotides: TGTGCCAGCAGCCACGGGCCGGCTGGGGCCAACGTCCTGACTTTC. As protein: CASSHGPAGANVLTF.

In its sample, this clonotype was seen many times. V usage is TRBV29-1 and J usage is TRBJ2-5, with D tentatively TRBD1 or TRBD2 (5 bases each). CDR3 length: 14 residues. Trimming took 5 bases from V and 2 from J, leaving 15 bases between them. Per germline, CDR1 SQVTM and CDR2 ANQGSEA. Written as DNA, the CDR3 is TGCAGCGTTAGACGTGGGACGGCTCAAGAGACCCAGTACTTC. Translating it yields CSVRRGTAQETQYF.

The chain has TRBV2 and TRBJ2-5, with D perhaps given as TRBD1 or TRBD2 (6 bases each). The V end was cut by 4 bases, the J end by 11 bases, with 8 bases between. The CDR3 consists of 10 residues. Looked up from germline, CDR1 is SNHLY and CDR2 is FYNNEI. The CDR3 here is CASSGGAQYF. CDR3 nucleotide sequence: TGTGCCAGCAGTGGGGGGGCGCAGTACTTC.

The chain carries TRBV6-2 or TRBV6-3 and TRBJ1-2; TRBD1 might be the D (6 bases). The germline gives CDR1 MNHEY, CDR2 SVGEGT. V lost 8 bases and J 4 bases, leaving 20 bases between the germline ends. CDR3 length: 15 residues. The CDR3 reads CASGVTGAPTYGYTF. CDR3 sequence (DNA): TGTGCCAGCGGGGTGACAGGAGCGCCTACCTATGGCTACACCTTC.

This chain joins TRBV29-1 and TRBJ1-2; the D is unclear. V was pared by 1 base and J by 4 bases, with 10 bases between. There are 13 residues in the CDR3. Looked up from germline, CDR1 is SQVTM and CDR2 is ANQGSEA. Here the CDR3 DNA reads TGCAGCGTTGAAGGCAGGCAGTTCTATGGCTACACCTTC. Translating gives CSVEGRQFYGYTF.

The CDR3 here is CATSDMTGWKTGELFF. The CDR3, as DNA: TGTGCCACCAGTGATATGACAGGGTGGAAGACCGGGGAGCTGTTTTTT. J is TRBJ2-2 and V is TRBV24-1; TRBD1 matches at 7 bases. Germline V gene lookup returns CDR1 KGHDR and CDR2 SFDVKD. This CDR3 has 16 residues. V lost 3 bases to trimming and J lost 5 bases; unmatched junction nucleotides: 8.

This clonotype occurred once. V usage is TRBV20-1 and J usage is TRBJ1-4; D remains ambiguous. The V gene's germline CDR1 is DFQATT and CDR2 SNEGSKA (reference sequence). The CDR3 is 12 amino acids. V lost 5 bases, J lost 8 bases, and 12 bases lay in between. The CDR3 sequence is CSAGYAPEKLFF. CDR3 nucleotide sequence: TGCAGTGCTGGCTACGCGCCAGAAAAACTGTTTTTT.